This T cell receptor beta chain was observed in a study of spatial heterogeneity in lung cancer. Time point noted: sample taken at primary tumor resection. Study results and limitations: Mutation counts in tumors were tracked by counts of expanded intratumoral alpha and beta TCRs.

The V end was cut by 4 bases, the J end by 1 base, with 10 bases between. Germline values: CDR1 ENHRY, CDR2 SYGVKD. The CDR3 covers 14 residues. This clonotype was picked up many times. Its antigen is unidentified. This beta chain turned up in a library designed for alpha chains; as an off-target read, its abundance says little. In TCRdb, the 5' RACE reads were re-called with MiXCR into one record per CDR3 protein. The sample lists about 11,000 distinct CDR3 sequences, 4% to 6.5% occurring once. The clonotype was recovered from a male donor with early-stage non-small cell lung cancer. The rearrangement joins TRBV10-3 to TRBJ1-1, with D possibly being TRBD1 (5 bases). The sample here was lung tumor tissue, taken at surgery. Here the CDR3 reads CAISVGGSNTEAFF. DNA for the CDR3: TGTGCCATCAGTGTCGGGGGATCGAACACTGAAGCTTTCTTT.